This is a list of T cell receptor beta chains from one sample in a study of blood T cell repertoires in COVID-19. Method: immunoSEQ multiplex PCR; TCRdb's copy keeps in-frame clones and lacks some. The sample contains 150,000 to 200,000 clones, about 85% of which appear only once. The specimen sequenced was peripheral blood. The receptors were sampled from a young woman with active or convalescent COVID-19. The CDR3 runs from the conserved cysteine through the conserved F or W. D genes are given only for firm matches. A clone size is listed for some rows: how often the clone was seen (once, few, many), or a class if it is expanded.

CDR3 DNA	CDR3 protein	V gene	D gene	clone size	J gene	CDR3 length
TGTGCCAGCAAGAAGCGGCCTAACACCGGGGAGCTGTTTTTT	CASKKRPNTGELFF	TRBV27	-	-	TRBJ2-2	14
TGCAGTGCTAGTTGGTGGAGCTCCTACAATGAGCAGTTCTTC	CSASWWSSYNEQFF	TRBV20-1	-	-	TRBJ2-1	14
TGTGCCAGCATAGGGGACTCAGCCTACAATGAGCAGTTCTTC	CASIGDSAYNEQFF	TRBV2	-	-	TRBJ2-1	14
TGTGCCAGCAGCCAAGATGGGCAGGGTTACTACGAGCAGTACTTC	CASSQDGQGYYEQYF	TRBV4-2	-	-	TRBJ2-7	15
TGTGCCAGCAGGCAGGGATTTTCTTACGAGCAGTACTTC	CASRQGFSYEQYF	TRBV14	-	once	TRBJ2-7	13
TGTGCCAGTAGTATTCGGTCAGATACGCAGTATTTT	CASSIRSDTQYF	TRBV19	-	-	TRBJ2-3	12
TGTGCCAGCAGCAAAGACGGTAATTCACCCCTCCACTTT	CASSKDGNSPLHF	TRBV21-1	-	-	TRBJ1-6	13
TGCGCCAGCAGCTTGACGGGTGCCTTTGGCGAGCAGTACTTC	CASSLTGAFGEQYF	TRBV5-1	-	-	TRBJ2-7	14
TGTGCCAGCAGTGAAGACTTTGGCACCGGGGAGCTGTTTTTT	CASSEDFGTGELFF	TRBV2	-	-	TRBJ2-2	14
TGTGCCAGTAGTAATGACAGGCAATTCTCTGGAAACACCATATATTTT	CASSNDRQFSGNTIYF	TRBV19	-	-	TRBJ1-3	16
TGCGCCAGCAGCGTTGGGACAGAACCCTACGAGCAGTACTTC	CASSVGTEPYEQYF	TRBV10-2	TRBD1	-	TRBJ2-7	14
TGTGCCACCAGTGATTCTAAGGGCGGAGGGACAGATACGCAGTATTTT	CATSDSKGGGTDTQYF	TRBV24-1	-	-	TRBJ2-3	16
TGTGCCAGCAGTTTACGTGGGGCGAGGAGCAATCAGCCCCAGCATTTT	CASSLRGARSNQPQHF	TRBV27	-	-	TRBJ1-5	16
TGTGCCAGCAGCTCTGGACAGGGCGGAGAAAAACTGTTTTTT	CASSSGQGGEKLFF	TRBV7-9	TRBD1	-	TRBJ1-4	14
TGTGCCAGCGGGTGGGGAGAGCGTCAGCCCCAGCATTTT	CASGWGERQPQHF	TRBV27	-	-	TRBJ1-5	13
TGTGCCAGCAGCTTGGCCGCGACAAATTACAATGAGCAGTTCTTC	CASSLAATNYNEQFF	TRBV5-4	-	-	TRBJ2-1	15
TGTGCCAGCAGCTCCGGCCGACAGGGGTCCACTGAAGCTTTCTTT	CASSSGRQGSTEAFF	TRBV7-6	TRBD1	-	TRBJ1-1	15
TGTGCCAGCAGTTTACGAGGGACAGGACGAGCTTTCTTT	CASSLRGTGRAFF	TRBV27	TRBD1	once	TRBJ1-1	13
TGCGCCAGCAGCCCACTAGCGGGAGGGCCGTCTGGGGCCAACGTCTTGACTTTC	CASSPLAGGPSGANVLTF	TRBV4-1	TRBD2	-	TRBJ2-6	18
TGTGCCAGCAGCTTTCAGGGACTGAACACCGGGGAGCTGTTTTTT	CASSFQGLNTGELFF	TRBV5-5	-	-	TRBJ2-2	15
TGTGCCAGCAGTTTTCTCCCGACGGGCGGGTCCACTGAAGCTTTCTTT	CASSFLPTGGSTEAFF	TRBV27	-	-	TRBJ1-1	16
TGTGCCAGCAGTTTACAGGGTTCACCCCTCCACTTT	CASSLQGSPLHF	TRBV27	-	once	TRBJ1-6	12
TGTGCCAGTACCCCGAGGACTTACAATCAGCCCCAGCATTTT	CASTPRTYNQPQHF	TRBV19	-	-	TRBJ1-5	14
TGTGCCAGCATCGGGACAGGCTCTGGAAACACCATATATTTT	CASIGTGSGNTIYF	TRBV3-1/TRBV3-2	TRBD1	-	TRBJ1-3	14
TGTGCCAGCAGTCGACAGTCGTATTCCTACGAGCAGTACTTC	CASSRQSYSYEQYF	TRBV6-5	-	-	TRBJ2-7	14
TGTGCCAGTAGCCACGGACAGGGGGAAGTTTCACCCCTCCACTTT	CASSHGQGEVSPLHF	TRBV7-9	TRBD1	-	TRBJ1-6	15
TGCGCCAGCAGCCAAGCAGGGACAGAAACCTACGAGCAGTACTTC	CASSQAGTETYEQYF	TRBV4-1	TRBD1	-	TRBJ2-7	15
TGTGCTAGTGGTTTGGTACTTACCCTATTGGGCGGGGGTACTTCCTACGAGCAGTACTTC	CASGLVLTLLGGGTSYEQYF	TRBV12-5	TRBD2	-	TRBJ2-7	20
TGTGCCAGCAGTGAACGGGACAAAGGCGTACACGAGCAGTACTTC	CASSERDKGVHEQYF	TRBV2	-	-	TRBJ2-7	15
TGTGCCAGCAGCCAGGGGGCAGGCACTAACTATGGCTACACCTTC	CASSQGAGTNYGYTF	TRBV7-9	TRBD1	-	TRBJ1-2	15
TGTGCCTGGAGTGTAACTTTTGAAGCTTTCTTT	CAWSVTFEAFF	TRBV30	-	-	TRBJ1-1	11
TGTGCCAGCAGTGAAGCGCGCAGGGGCTATGGCTACACCTTC	CASSEARRGYGYTF	TRBV6-1	-	few	TRBJ1-2	14
TGTGCCAGCAGTTTAAGGGGGGGACTAGCGGTTGATACGCAGTATTTT	CASSLRGGLAVDTQYF	TRBV27	TRBD2	-	TRBJ2-3	16
TGTGCCACCAGCAGGGGACAGGGTGGAACTGAAGCTTTCTTT	CATSRGQGGTEAFF	TRBV15	TRBD1	-	TRBJ1-1	14
TGTGCCAGCAGCTCCCGATTGACAGGAGCCGAACCCTCTCAAGAGACCCAGTACTTC	CASSSRLTGAEPSQETQYF	TRBV6-6	-	-	TRBJ2-5	19
TGTGCCAGCAGCTCGGGAAAAGCCCAGCATTTT	CASSSGKAQHF	TRBV12-3/TRBV12-4	-	-	TRBJ1-5	11
TGTGCCAGCAGCCAAGATCAAAGGGGAACTCGTGAAGCTTTCTTT	CASSQDQRGTREAFF	TRBV4-2	-	-	TRBJ1-1	15
TGTGCCAGCAGCTTTTACGGTGCAACTAATGAAAAACTGTTTTTT	CASSFYGATNEKLFF	TRBV6-5	-	-	TRBJ1-4	15
TGTGCCAGCAGCCGTCCCCCTGGCAGATTTCCATATGGCTACACCTTC	CASSRPPGRFPYGYTF	TRBV28	-	-	TRBJ1-2	16
TGTGCCAGCAGCCAGGGATACAGGCCTGAAGCTTTCTTT	CASSQGYRPEAFF	TRBV3-1/TRBV3-2	-	-	TRBJ1-1	13
TGTGCCAGCAGCGTAGAAGACAGTTTTGGAAACACCATATATTTT	CASSVEDSFGNTIYF	TRBV9	-	-	TRBJ1-3	15
TGCAGCGTTGCGGCAGGAGGCGACTATGGCTACACCTTC	CSVAAGGDYGYTF	TRBV29-1	-	once	TRBJ1-2	13
TGTGCCAGCAGCTTAGCGGGGGGCTGGGAGACCCAGTACTTC	CASSLAGGWETQYF	TRBV11-2	-	-	TRBJ2-5	14
TGCGCCAGCAGCCAAGATCAGGGGGGCTCTGGCTACACCTTC	CASSQDQGGSGYTF	TRBV4-1	TRBD1	-	TRBJ1-2	14
TGTGCCAGCAGTCGAGACAGCTATGGCTACACCTTC	CASSRDSYGYTF	TRBV28	-	-	TRBJ1-2	12